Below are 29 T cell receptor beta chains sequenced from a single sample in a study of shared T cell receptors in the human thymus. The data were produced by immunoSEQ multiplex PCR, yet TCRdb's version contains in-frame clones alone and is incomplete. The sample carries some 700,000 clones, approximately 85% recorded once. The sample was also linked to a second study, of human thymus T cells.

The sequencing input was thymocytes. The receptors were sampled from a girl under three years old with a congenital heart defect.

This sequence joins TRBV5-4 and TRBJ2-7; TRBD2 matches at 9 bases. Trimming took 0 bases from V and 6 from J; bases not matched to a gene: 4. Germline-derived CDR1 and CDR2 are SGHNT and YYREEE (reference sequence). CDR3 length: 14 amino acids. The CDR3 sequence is CASSLGGGAREQYF. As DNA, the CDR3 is TGTGCCAGCAGCTTGGGCGGGGGGGCCCGCGAGCAGTACTTC.

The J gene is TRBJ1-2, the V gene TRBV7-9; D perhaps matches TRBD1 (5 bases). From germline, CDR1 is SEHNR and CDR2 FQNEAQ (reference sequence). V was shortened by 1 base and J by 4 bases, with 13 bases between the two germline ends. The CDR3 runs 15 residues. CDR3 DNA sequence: TGTGCCAGCAGCTTAGTATGGGGGGGTATCTATGGCTACACCTTC. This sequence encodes CASSLVWGGIYGYTF.

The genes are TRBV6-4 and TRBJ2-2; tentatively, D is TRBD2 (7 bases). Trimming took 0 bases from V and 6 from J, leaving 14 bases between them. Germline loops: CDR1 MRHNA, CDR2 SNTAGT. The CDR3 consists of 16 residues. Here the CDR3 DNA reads TGTGCCAGCAGTGACTCGACGGGGGGCAGAGCCGGGGAGCTGTTTTTT. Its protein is CASSDSTGGRAGELFF.

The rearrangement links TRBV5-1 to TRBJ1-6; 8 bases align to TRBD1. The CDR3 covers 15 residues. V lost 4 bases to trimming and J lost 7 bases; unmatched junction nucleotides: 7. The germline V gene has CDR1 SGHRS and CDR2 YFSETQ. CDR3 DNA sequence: TGCGCCAGCAGCCTACGACAGGGGCCCAATTCACCCCTCCACTTT. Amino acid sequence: CASSLRQGPNSPLHF.

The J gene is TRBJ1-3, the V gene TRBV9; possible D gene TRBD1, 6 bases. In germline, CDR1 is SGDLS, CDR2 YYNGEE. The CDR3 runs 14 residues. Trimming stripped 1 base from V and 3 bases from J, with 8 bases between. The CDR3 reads CASSVQGNGNTIYF. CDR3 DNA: TGTGCCAGCAGCGTACAGGGGAATGGAAACACCATATATTTT.

CDR3 DNA sequence: TGTGCCAGTAGTATCGCCGGGACAGTCATTCGAAAACTGTTTTTT. As protein: CASSIAGTVIRKLFF. The chain is built from TRBV19 and TRBJ1-4; 7 bases line up with TRBD1. From germline, CDR1 is LNHDA and CDR2 SQIVND (reference sequence). J gave up 10 bases and V 3 bases, and 11 bases lay outside the gene matches. The CDR3 sequence is 15 residues long.

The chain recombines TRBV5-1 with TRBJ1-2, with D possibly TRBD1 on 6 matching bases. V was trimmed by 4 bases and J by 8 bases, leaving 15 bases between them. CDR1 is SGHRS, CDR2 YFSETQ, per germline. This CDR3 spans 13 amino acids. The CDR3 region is CASSPDSQMGYTF. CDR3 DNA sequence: TGCGCCAGCAGCCCGGACAGCCAAATGGGCTACACCTTC.

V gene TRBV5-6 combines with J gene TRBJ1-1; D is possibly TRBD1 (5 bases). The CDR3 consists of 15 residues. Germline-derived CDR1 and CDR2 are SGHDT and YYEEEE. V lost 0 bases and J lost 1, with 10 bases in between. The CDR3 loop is CASSLGRTGNTEAFF. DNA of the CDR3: TGTGCCAGCAGCTTGGGACGAACAGGGAACACTGAAGCTTTCTTT. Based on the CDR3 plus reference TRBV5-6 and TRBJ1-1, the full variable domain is DAGVTQSPTHLIKTRGQQVTLRCSPKSGHDTVSWYQQALGQGPQFIFQYYEEEERQRGNFPDRFSGHQFPNYSSELNVNALLLGDSALYLCASSLGRTGNTEAFFGQGTRLTVV.

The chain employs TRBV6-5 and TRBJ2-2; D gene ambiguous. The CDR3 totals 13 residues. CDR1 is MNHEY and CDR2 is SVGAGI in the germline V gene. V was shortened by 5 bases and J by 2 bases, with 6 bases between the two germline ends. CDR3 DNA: TGTGCCAGCAGTCCAGGAAACACCGGGGAGCTGTTTTTT. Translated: CASSPGNTGELFF.

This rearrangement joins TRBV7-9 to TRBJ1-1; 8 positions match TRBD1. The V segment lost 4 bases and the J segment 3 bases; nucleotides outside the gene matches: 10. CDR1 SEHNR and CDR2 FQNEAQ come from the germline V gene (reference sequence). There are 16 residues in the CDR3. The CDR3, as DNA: TGTGCCAGCAGCTCGATCAAGGAGGACAGGGACACTGAAGCTTTCTTT. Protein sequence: CASSSIKEDRDTEAFF. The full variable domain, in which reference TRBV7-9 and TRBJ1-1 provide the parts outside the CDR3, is DTGVSQNPRHKITKRGQNVTFRCDPISEHNRLYWYRQTLGQGPEFLTYFQNEAQLEKSRLLSDRFSAERPKGSFSTLEIQRTEQGDSAMYLCASSSIKEDRDTEAFFGQGTRLTVV.

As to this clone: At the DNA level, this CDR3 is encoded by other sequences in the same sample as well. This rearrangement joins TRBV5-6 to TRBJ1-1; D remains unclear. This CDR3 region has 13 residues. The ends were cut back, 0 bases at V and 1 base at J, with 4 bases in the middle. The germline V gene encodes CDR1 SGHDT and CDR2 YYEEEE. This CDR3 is CASSLDRNTEAFF. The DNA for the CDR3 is TGTGCCAGCAGCTTGGACAGGAACACTGAAGCTTTCTTT.

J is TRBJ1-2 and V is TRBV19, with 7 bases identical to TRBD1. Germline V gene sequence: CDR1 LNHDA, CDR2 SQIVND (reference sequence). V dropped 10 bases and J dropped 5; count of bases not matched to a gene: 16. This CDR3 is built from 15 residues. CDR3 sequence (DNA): TGTGCCACCCGGACAGGTTCAAGTAGTCGGTATGGCTACACCTTC. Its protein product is CATRTGSSSRYGYTF.

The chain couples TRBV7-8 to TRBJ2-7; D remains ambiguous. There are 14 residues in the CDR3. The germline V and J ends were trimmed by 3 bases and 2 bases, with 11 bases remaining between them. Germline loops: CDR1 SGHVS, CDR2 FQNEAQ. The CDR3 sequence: CASSLNGRTYEQYF. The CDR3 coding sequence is TGTGCCAGCAGCTTGAACGGTCGAACCTACGAGCAGTACTTC.

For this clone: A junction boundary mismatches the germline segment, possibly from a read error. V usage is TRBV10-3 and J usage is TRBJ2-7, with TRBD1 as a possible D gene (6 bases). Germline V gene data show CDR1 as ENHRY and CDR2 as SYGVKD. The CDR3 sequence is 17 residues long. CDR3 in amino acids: CASSHFLQGGFLYEQYF. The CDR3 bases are TGTGCCAGCAGTCACTTTTTACAGGGTGGGTTTCTCTACGAGCAGTACTTC.

The CDR3 DNA reads as TGTGCCAGCAGCCCTAGACTAGGGGTGGGGTGTTGGCAGTTCTTC. This encodes CASSPRLGVGCWQFF. This chain uses TRBV5-6 with TRBJ2-1; maybe TRBD2 (6 bases). Germline lookup yields CDR1 SGHDT and CDR2 YYEEEE. With 4 bases removed from V and 12 bases from J, the gap between germline ends came to 23 bases. The CDR3 is 15 amino acids.

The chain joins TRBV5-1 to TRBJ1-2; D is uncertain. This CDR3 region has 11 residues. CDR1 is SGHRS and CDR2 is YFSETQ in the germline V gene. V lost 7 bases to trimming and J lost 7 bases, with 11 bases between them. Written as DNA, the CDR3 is TGCGCCAGCGCGGGGTTAGGTGGCTACACCTTC. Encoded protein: CASAGLGGYTF.

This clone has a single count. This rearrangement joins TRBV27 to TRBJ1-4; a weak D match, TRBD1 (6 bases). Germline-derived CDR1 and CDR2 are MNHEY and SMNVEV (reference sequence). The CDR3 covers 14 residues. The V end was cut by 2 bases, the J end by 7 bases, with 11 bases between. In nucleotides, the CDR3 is TGTGCCAGCAGTTTACAGGGGCTGGGTGAAAAACTGTTTTTT. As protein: CASSLQGLGEKLFF.

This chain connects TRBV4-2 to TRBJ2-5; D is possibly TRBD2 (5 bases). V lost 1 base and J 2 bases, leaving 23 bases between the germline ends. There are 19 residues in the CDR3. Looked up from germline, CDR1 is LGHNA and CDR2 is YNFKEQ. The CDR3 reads CASSQVCSGSGVSQETQYF. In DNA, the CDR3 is TGTGCCAGCAGCCAAGTCTGTTCTGGTTCCGGGGTTTCGCAAGAGACCCAGTACTTC.

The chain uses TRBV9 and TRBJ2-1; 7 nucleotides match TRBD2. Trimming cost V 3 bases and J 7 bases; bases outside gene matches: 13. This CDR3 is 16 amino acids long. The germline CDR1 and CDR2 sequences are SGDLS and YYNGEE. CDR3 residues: CASSAQKSGDANEQFF. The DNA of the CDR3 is TGTGCCAGCAGCGCACAGAAAAGCGGGGACGCTAATGAGCAGTTCTTC.

CDR3 region: CASSPPVRVYGYTF. In DNA, the CDR3 is TGTGCCAGCTCACCACCCGTGCGGGTCTATGGCTACACCTTC. This chain connects TRBV18 to TRBJ1-2; D is unclear. Trimming pared 0 bases from V and 4 bases from J, leaving 9 bases between. CDR1 is KGHSH, CDR2 LQKENI, per germline. The CDR3 covers 14 residues. Complete variable domain (other parts from reference TRBV18 and TRBJ1-2): NAGVMQNPRHLVRRRGQEARLRCSPMKGHSHVYWYRQLPEEGLKFMVYLQKENIIDESGMPKERFSAEFPKEGPSILRIQQVVRGDSAAYFCASSPPVRVYGYTFGSGTRLTVV.

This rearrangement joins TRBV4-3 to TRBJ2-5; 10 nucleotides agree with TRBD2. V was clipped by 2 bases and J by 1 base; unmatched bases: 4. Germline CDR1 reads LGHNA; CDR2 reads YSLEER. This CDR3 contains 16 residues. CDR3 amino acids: CASSQFSGGPQETQYF. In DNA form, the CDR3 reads TGCGCCAGCAGCCAATTTAGCGGGGGGCCCCAAGAGACCCAGTACTTC.

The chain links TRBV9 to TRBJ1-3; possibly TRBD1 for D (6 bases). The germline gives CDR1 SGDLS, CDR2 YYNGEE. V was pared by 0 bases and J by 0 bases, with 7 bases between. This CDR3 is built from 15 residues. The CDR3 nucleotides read TGTGCCAGCAGCGTAGGACAGGACTCTGGAAACACCATATATTTT. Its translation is CASSVGQDSGNTIYF.

The DNA for the CDR3 is TGTGCCATCAGTGTGGCGGGACGGGCGTATGGCTACACCTTC. Protein: CAISVAGRAYGYTF. The J gene is TRBJ1-2, the V gene TRBV10-3; a weak D match, TRBD1 (5 bases). Trimming left V 4 bases short and J 5 bases short, with 14 bases between. Germline CDR1 is ENHRY and CDR2 is SYGVKD. This CDR3 comprises 14 residues.

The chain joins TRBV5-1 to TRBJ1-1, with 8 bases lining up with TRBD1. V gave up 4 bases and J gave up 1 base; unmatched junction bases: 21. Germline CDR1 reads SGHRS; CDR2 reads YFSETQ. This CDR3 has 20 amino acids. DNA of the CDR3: TGCGCCAGCAGCCCGATAGGAGGACAGGGAAGAAAGGGGAAGAACACTGAAGCTTTCTTT. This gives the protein CASSPIGGQGRKGKNTEAFF.

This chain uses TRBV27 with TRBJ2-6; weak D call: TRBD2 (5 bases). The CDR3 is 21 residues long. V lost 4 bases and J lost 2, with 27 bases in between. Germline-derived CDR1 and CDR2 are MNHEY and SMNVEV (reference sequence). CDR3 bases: TGTGCCAGCAGTTCTCAACCCCCTAGCCCAGGAATAAGCACTGGGGCCAACGTCCTGACTTTC. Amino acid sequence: CASSSQPPSPGISTGANVLTF.

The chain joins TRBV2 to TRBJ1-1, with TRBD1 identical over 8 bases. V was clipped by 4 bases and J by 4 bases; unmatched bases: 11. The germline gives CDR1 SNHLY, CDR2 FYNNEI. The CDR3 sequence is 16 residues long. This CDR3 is CASSGGGAGGCTEAFF. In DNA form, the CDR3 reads TGTGCCAGCAGTGGAGGGGGGGCAGGGGGCTGCACTGAAGCTTTCTTT. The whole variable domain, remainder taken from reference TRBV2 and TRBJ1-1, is EPEVTQTPSHQVTQMGQEVILRCVPISNHLYFYWYRQILGQKVEFLVSFYNNEISEKSEIFDDQFSVERPDGSNFTLKIRSTKLEDSAMYFCASSGGGAGGCTEAFFGQGTRLTVV.

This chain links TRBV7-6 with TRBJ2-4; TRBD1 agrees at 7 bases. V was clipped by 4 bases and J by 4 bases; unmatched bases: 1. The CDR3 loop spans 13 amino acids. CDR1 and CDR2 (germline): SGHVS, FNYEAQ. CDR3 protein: CASSWGQKNIQYF. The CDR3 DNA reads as TGTGCCAGCAGCTGGGGACAGAAAAACATTCAGTACTTC.

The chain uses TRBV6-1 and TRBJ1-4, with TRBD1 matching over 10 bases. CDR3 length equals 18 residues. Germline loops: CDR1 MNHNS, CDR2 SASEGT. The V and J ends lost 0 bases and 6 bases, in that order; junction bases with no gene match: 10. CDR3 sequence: CASSEARFRDRGDEKLFF. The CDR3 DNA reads TGTGCCAGCAGTGAAGCTCGATTCCGGGACAGGGGAGATGAAAAACTGTTTTTT.

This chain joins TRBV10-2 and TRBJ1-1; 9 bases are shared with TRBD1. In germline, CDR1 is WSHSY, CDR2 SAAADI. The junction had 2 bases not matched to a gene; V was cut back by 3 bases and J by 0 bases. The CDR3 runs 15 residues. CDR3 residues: CASSEGTGLNTEAFF. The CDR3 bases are TGCGCCAGCAGTGAAGGGACAGGGTTGAACACTGAAGCTTTCTTT.